These 10 T cell receptor beta chains came from one sample sequenced in a study of shared clonotypes between healthy human individuals. Generated by immunoSEQ multiplex PCR, the TCRdb table keeps only in-frame clones and is missing some. Of about 580,000 clones in the sample, 95% to 98% were seen once. CD45RO-negative, CCR7-selected cells formed the naive CD8 fraction, which excluded terminally differentiated effector memory CD45RA+ cells. Sequencing was performed on naive CD8+ T cells sorted from blood. Receptors were obtained from a man younger than 40 in good health.

This chain links TRBV7-9 with TRBJ2-3; D not resolved. V was cut by 5 bases and J by 4 bases, with 7 bases left in between. Germline V gene data show CDR1 as SEHNR and CDR2 as FQNEAQ (reference sequence). This CDR3 contains 12 residues. DNA for the CDR3: TGTGCCAGCAGCAACAGAGCAGATACGCAGTATTTT. Translated: CASSNRADTQYF.

The V and J genes are TRBV6-5 and TRBJ2-2; TRBD2 might be the D (5 bases). Between the trimmed V and J ends, which lost 7 bases and 2 bases, there was a span of 11 bases. The CDR3 totals 14 residues. Germline-derived CDR1 and CDR2 are MNHEY and SVGAGI. The DNA for the CDR3 is TGTGCCAGCACCGGACGGGAAAACACCGGGGAGCTGTTTTTT. It encodes CASTGRENTGELFF.

The chain recombines TRBV4-2 with TRBJ2-4, with 10 bases identical to TRBD2. The V gene end was trimmed by 1 base and the J gene end by 10 bases; junction bases not matched to a gene: 10. CDR1 LGHNA and CDR2 YNFKEQ come from the germline V gene. There are 16 residues in the CDR3. CDR3 nucleotides: TGTGCCAGCAGCCAAGCCGGCGGGCTAGCGGGAGCAATTCAGTACTTC. Translating gives CASSQAGGLAGAIQYF.

V and J are TRBV29-1 and TRBJ2-1; 8 nucleotides align to TRBD1. The CDR3 contains 15 residues. The germline V gene encodes CDR1 SQVTM and CDR2 ANQGSEA. Trimming removed 3 bases from V and 8 bases from J; junction bases left unmatched: 12. Written as DNA, the CDR3 is TGCAGCGTTGAGGACCGGGACAGGCAAATCTATGAGCAGTTCTTC. This sequence encodes CSVEDRDRQIYEQFF.

This chain uses TRBV2 with TRBJ2-7; 7 bases match TRBD2. The CDR3 runs to 13 residues. The germline V gene encodes CDR1 SNHLY and CDR2 FYNNEI. V was pared by 8 bases and J by 2 bases, with 6 bases of the junction left unmatched. CDR3 sequence: CASGGGVPYEQYF. Written as DNA, the CDR3 is TGTGCCAGCGGGGGGGGAGTTCCCTACGAGCAGTACTTC.

J is TRBJ2-3 and V is TRBV29-1; 13 bases line up with TRBD2. CDR1 is SQVTM and CDR2 is ANQGSEA in the germline V gene. The CDR3 spans 15 residues. Trimming took 2 bases from V and 8 from J; bases not matched to a gene: 7. CDR3 coding DNA: TGCAGCGTTGAAACGACTAGCGGGAGGTTCGGTACGCAGTATTTT. Its translation: CSVETTSGRFGTQYF.

The chain employs TRBV14 and TRBJ2-3, with TRBD2 identical over 9 bases. The length of the CDR3 is 15 residues. Germline-derived CDR1 and CDR2 are SGHDN and FVKESK. With V trimmed by 5 bases and J by 3 bases, 6 bases remained unmatched. The CDR3 here is CASSDRLAGTDTQYF. Here the CDR3 DNA reads TGTGCCAGCAGCGACCGGCTAGCGGGAACAGATACGCAGTATTTT. The full variable domain, its missing parts supplied by reference TRBV14 and TRBJ2-3, is EAGVTQFPSHSVIEKGQTVTLRCDPISGHDNLYWYRRVMGKEIKFLLHFVKESKQDESGMPNNRFLAERTGGTYSTLKVQPAELEDSGVYFCASSDRLAGTDTQYFGPGTRLTVL.

The rearrangement links TRBV7-9 to TRBJ2-3, with D hard to call. V was trimmed by 5 bases and J by 6 bases, leaving 15 bases between them. This CDR3 region has 14 residues. Germline values: CDR1 SEHNR, CDR2 FQNEAQ (reference sequence). CDR3 nucleotide sequence: TGTGCCAGCAGCCACCTTACCGGGTTTGATACGCAGTATTTT. Protein: CASSHLTGFDTQYF. The whole variable domain, remainder taken from reference TRBV7-9 and TRBJ2-3, is DTGVSQNPRHKITKRGQNVTFRCDPISEHNRLYWYRQTLGQGPEFLTYFQNEAQLEKSRLLSDRFSAERPKGSFSTLEIQRTEQGDSAMYLCASSHLTGFDTQYFGPGTRLTVL.

This sequence joins TRBV7-3 and TRBJ2-1, with D perhaps given as TRBD1 or TRBD2 (5 bases each). Germline CDR1 and CDR2: SGHTA and FQGTGA. The V gene lost 0 bases and the J gene lost 7 bases, with 13 bases spanning the gap. The CDR3 has 15 amino acids. The CDR3 protein is CASSLTVGVANEQFF. The CDR3 DNA reads as TGTGCCAGCAGCTTAACGGTGGGGGTAGCGAATGAGCAGTTCTTC.

V gene TRBV20-1 combines with J gene TRBJ2-7, with D uncertain. This CDR3 is 10 amino acids long. The germline V gene encodes CDR1 DFQATT and CDR2 SNEGSKA (reference sequence). V shed 3 bases and J shed 9 bases, with 9 bases lying between them. For the CDR3, the DNA is TGCAGTGCTAGGGATGAAGGGCAGTACTTC. This gives the protein CSARDEGQYF.